This TCR beta chain was found in a study of human T cells and chemical hapten exposure. This clonotype was observed many times. The time point denotes: patch test 1, 2 weeks after DPC sensitization. Treatment given: therapeutic diphenylcyclopropenone sensitization with weekly scalp DPC. TCRdb ran MiXCR on the RACE reads and lists one entry per CDR3 protein. The repertoire holds under 200,000 distinct CDR3 sequences, with roughly 15% as singletons. The CDR3 is 14 amino acids. Germline CDR1 and CDR2: SGHDN and FVKESK. The J segment lost 5 bases and the V segment lost 1 base, leaving 2 bases of the junction unmatched.

V is TRBV14 and J is TRBJ1-1, with 9 bases that match TRBD1. The starting material was whole blood, obtained in connection with sensitization to the hapten diphenylcyclopropenone (DPC). The source is a young woman with alopecia areata. Some clones in this sample may be carry-over from other donors' samples. The CDR3 spells CASSQGTGDTEAFF. CDR3 nucleotides: TGTGCCAGCAGCCAAGGGACAGGGGATACTGAAGCTTTCTTT.